What follows are 18 T cell receptor beta chains derived from one specimen sequenced in a study of T cell responses to AZD1222 COVID-19 vaccine. Generated by immunoSEQ multiplex PCR, the TCRdb table keeps only in-frame clones and is missing some. In the table there are some 190,000 clones, around nine tenths of which are singletons. The sequencing here drew on peripheral blood, taken on day 0 of AZD1222 vaccination. These receptors all stem from an adult in good health.

The genes are TRBV12-5 and TRBJ1-2, with D uncertain. The CDR3 runs 14 residues. The V gene lost 2 bases and the J gene lost 8 bases, with 15 bases spanning the gap. Per the germline V gene, CDR1 is LGHNT and CDR2 is FRNRAP. As DNA, the CDR3 is TGTGCTAGTGGTTTGCCCCCCGAAACGAGAGGCTACACCTTC. Amino acid sequence: CASGLPPETRGYTF.

The chain has TRBV3-1 (or the pseudogene TRBV3-2) and TRBJ1-2; D unresolved. The CDR3 extends over 15 amino acids. The germline V gene has CDR1 LGHDT and CDR2 YNNKEL (reference sequence). V lost 0 bases and J 4 bases, leaving 12 bases between the germline ends. The CDR3 DNA sequence: TGTGCCAGCAGCCAAGATGGCAGCTCCTCCTATGGCTACACCTTC. Translated: CASSQDGSSSYGYTF.

This chain links TRBV20-1 with TRBJ2-5; D uncertain. The CDR3 is 11 residues long. Per the germline V gene, CDR1 is DFQATT and CDR2 is SNEGSKA (reference sequence). V lost 3 bases, J lost 4 bases, and 6 bases lay in between. Here the CDR3 DNA reads TGCAGTGCTAGTTCTCGAGAGACCCAGTACTTC. Protein product: CSASSRETQYF.

The chain has TRBV27 and TRBJ2-5; D remains unclear. This CDR3 contains 12 residues. Trimming cost V 5 bases and J 4 bases, with 8 bases left between them. Germline V gives CDR1 MNHEY, CDR2 SMNVEV (reference sequence). This chain's CDR3 is CASSTRGETQYF. As DNA, the CDR3 is TGTGCCAGCAGTACCCGAGGAGAGACCCAGTACTTC.

The gene calls are TRBV24-1 and TRBJ2-4; 7 nucleotides match TRBD1. CDR1 is KGHDR and CDR2 is SFDVKD in the germline V gene. V lost 5 bases, J lost 5 bases, and 5 bases stayed unmatched. There are 14 residues in the CDR3. The DNA of the CDR3 is TGTGCCACCAGTGTTGGACAGGCCGAAAACATTCAGTACTTC. It encodes CATSVGQAENIQYF.

The chain recombines TRBV20-1 with TRBJ2-5; TRBD2 is a possible D gene (7 bases). Germline lookup yields CDR1 DFQATT and CDR2 SNEGSKA (reference sequence). The CDR3 consists of 16 residues. Trimming removed 3 bases from V and 5 bases from J, with 22 bases in between. The CDR3 is CSASAPRGGGLETQYF. The CDR3 DNA reads TGCAGTGCTAGTGCTCCGAGGGGGGGTGGTCTCGAGACCCAGTACTTC.

J is TRBJ2-5 and V is TRBV11-3; possibly TRBD2 for D (5 bases). Per the germline V gene, CDR1 is SGHNT and CDR2 is YENEEA. Trimming took 4 bases from V and 4 from J, leaving 10 bases between them. This CDR3 region has 13 residues. The CDR3 DNA sequence: TGTGCCAGCAGCTATGCGGCGGGAGAGACCCAGTACTTC. Translation gives CASSYAAGETQYF. The full variable domain, in which reference TRBV11-3 and TRBJ2-5 provide the parts outside the CDR3, is EAGVVQSPRYKIIEKKQPVAFWCNPISGHNTLYWYLQNLGQGPELLIRYENEEAVDDSQLPKDRFSAERLKGVDSTLKIQPAELGDSAVYLCASSYAAGETQYFGPGTRLLVL.

The chain employs TRBV5-5 and TRBJ2-2, with a weak D call TRBD2 (5 bases). The CDR3 runs 15 residues. V shed 1 base and J shed 5 bases, with 12 bases lying between them. Germline lookup yields CDR1 SGHKS and CDR2 YYEKEE (reference sequence). In DNA form, the CDR3 reads TGTGCCAGCAGCTTGACCAGCGGATTGACCGGGGAGCTGTTTTTT. This translates into CASSLTSGLTGELFF.

DNA of the CDR3: TGCAGCGTTGAAGAGGGGACAGGGACCTCCCGGTGGGCCCAGTACTTC. It yields the protein CSVEEGTGTSRWAQYF. J is TRBJ2-5 and V is TRBV29-1; 9 nucleotides agree with TRBD1. V lost 0 bases and J lost 9; bases outside the gene matches: 14. Germline V gives CDR1 SQVTM, CDR2 ANQGSEA. The CDR3 consists of 16 residues.

By its share, this clone is medium-sized. The chain joins TRBV6-4 to TRBJ1-6; TRBD1 matches 11 bases. The CDR3 length is 14 residues. V shed 2 bases and J 9 bases; nucleotides not matched to a gene: 0. Germline V CDR1 and CDR2: MRHNA, SNTAGT. This chain's CDR3 is CASSDGQGASPLHF. The DNA for the CDR3 is TGTGCCAGCAGTGACGGACAGGGGGCTTCACCCCTCCACTTT.

V and J are TRBV4-3 and TRBJ2-3; D uncertain. CDR1 is LGHNA and CDR2 is YSLEER in the germline V gene. The CDR3 runs 14 residues. Trimming left V 1 base short and J 1 base short, with 6 bases between. This CDR3 reads CASSQGARTDTQYF. The CDR3 nucleotides are TGCGCCAGCAGCCAAGGGGCCCGCACAGATACGCAGTATTTT.

The chain combines TRBV30 with TRBJ1-2, with a tentative D call TRBD1 (6 bases). Germline V gene lookup returns CDR1 GTSNPN and CDR2 SVGIG (reference sequence). V was cut by 1 base and J by 7 bases, with 13 bases left in between. The CDR3 consists of 13 residues. CDR3 protein: CAWSATGWLGYTF. Here the CDR3 DNA reads TGTGCCTGGAGTGCCACAGGGTGGCTTGGCTACACCTTC.

This clone is a singleton in its sample. The gene calls are TRBV30 and TRBJ2-7; tentative D call: TRBD2 (6 bases). The CDR3 consists of 12 residues. The germline V gene encodes CDR1 GTSNPN and CDR2 SVGIG (reference sequence). The V end lost 4 bases, the J end lost 6 bases, and 13 bases lay between the germline ends. CDR3 in amino acids: CAWTRLEGEQYF. The CDR3 bases are TGTGCCTGGACCAGGTTGGAGGGCGAGCAGTACTTC.

J is TRBJ1-6 and V is TRBV9; D not resolved. This CDR3 is 14 amino acids long. Trimming took 4 bases from V and 10 from J, leaving 15 bases between them. Germline lookup yields CDR1 SGDLS and CDR2 YYNGEE. The CDR3 DNA is TGTGCCAGCAGCTCCTCCCGGGCCAGCTCACCCCTCCACTTT. It translates to CASSSSRASSPLHF.

The chain couples TRBV2 to TRBJ2-1; D may be TRBD1 or TRBD2 (5 bases each). There are 15 residues in the CDR3. Trimming removed 6 bases at V and 2 bases at J, with 14 bases between. Germline assignment: CDR1 SNHLY and CDR2 FYNNEI. The CDR3 region is CASSRGSEPYNEQFF. Here the CDR3 DNA reads TGTGCCAGCAGCCGGGGCTCGGAGCCCTACAATGAGCAGTTCTTC.

The genes are TRBV7-7 and TRBJ1-6, with D hard to call. Trimming took 5 bases from V and 9 from J, leaving 11 bases between them. There are 13 residues in the CDR3. Germline lookup yields CDR1 SSHAT and CDR2 FNYEAQ (reference sequence). The CDR3 DNA is TGTGCCAGCAGCAATGGTCGGGGTTCACCCCTCCACTTT. Its protein is CASSNGRGSPLHF.

This sequence joins TRBV6-5 and TRBJ1-5, with a weak D call TRBD1 (5 bases). V lost 0 bases, J lost 6 bases, and 9 bases lay in between. The CDR3 sequence is 14 residues long. In germline, CDR1 is MNHEY, CDR2 SVGAGI. For the CDR3, the DNA is TGTGCCAGCAGTTACTCCGGGGGGGGTCAGCCCCAGCATTTT. Encoded protein: CASSYSGGGQPQHF.

This chain links TRBV5-1 with TRBJ2-7; 9 nucleotides match TRBD1. The length of the CDR3 is 19 residues. Germline V CDR1 and CDR2: SGHRS, YFSETQ. Trimming took 2 bases from V and 0 from J; bases not matched to a gene: 15. The CDR3 DNA follows: TGCGCCAGCAGCTTCACGCCTCCCTGGACAGGGGCGAGCTCCTACGAGCAGTACTTC. It is translated as CASSFTPPWTGASSYEQYF.